One T cell receptor (beta chain) is described in this entry. These data come from a study of blood T cell repertoires in COVID-19. Turning to the study itself: Sample material is recorded as cDNA or gDNA derived from T cells, B-cell-depleted T cells, or PBMCs.

Using immunoSEQ multiplex PCR, the repertoire was profiled, and TCRdb retains in-frame clones only, with some absent. The table lists about 170,000 clones, about 74% of them singletons. CDR3 length equals 18 residues. The V gene's germline CDR1 is SGHNT and CDR2 YENEEA. J was trimmed by 0 bases and V by 0 bases; bases with no gene match: 6. The V and J genes are TRBV11-3 and TRBJ2-1; 9 bases are shared with TRBD2. Sequencing input: peripheral blood. This clonotype originated in a woman older than 75 with acute or convalescent COVID-19. CDR3 sequence: CASSLEGSGSGSYNEQFF. For the CDR3, the DNA is TGTGCCAGCAGCTTAGAGGGTAGCGGGAGTGGCTCCTACAATGAGCAGTTCTTC.